This T cell receptor beta chain was sequenced for a study of blood T cell repertoires in COVID-19. Study-wide context: Specimens from acute and convalescent COVID-19 originated in the United States, Italy and Spain. From T cells, B-cell-depleted T cells, or PBMCs came the material, which was cDNA or gDNA.

Original processing notes: Nucleated cell number was recorded as an estimate derived from reference gene primer amplification. The repertoire was sequenced with immunoSEQ multiplex PCR; TCRdb's copy has only in-frame clones and lacks some. V, J and clone size are taken as reported in that table, and D and trimming were inferred from the DNA itself. The table has about half a million clones, 75% to 90% seen once. This CDR3 has 14 amino acids. Germline CDR1 reads LNHDA; CDR2 reads SQIVND (reference sequence). Between the trimmed V and J ends, which lost 5 bases and 1 base, there was a span of 11 bases.

This sequence was found in a human donor in a cohort sampled during active COVID-19. J is TRBJ1-1 and V is TRBV19; D perhaps matches TRBD1 (5 bases). The sample was peripheral blood. The CDR3 loop is CASSQGFGNTEAFF. For the CDR3, the DNA is TGTGCCAGTAGTCAGGGCTTCGGGAACACTGAAGCTTTCTTT.